This T cell receptor beta chain stems from a study of chemoradiotherapy in HPV16-positive cancers. Study summary: Functional T-cell assays on two HPV16-positive patients' cells defined candidate HPV-specific clones and common TCR motifs. Whole-study results and caveats: Better recurrence-free survival went with HPV-responsive T-cell expansion in HPV16-positive patients.

Samples were taken several times over chemoradiotherapy. On this clone: The antigen remains unidentified.

Here immunoSEQ multiplex PCR was the method, and the copy in TCRdb shows in-frame clones only, minus some. In the table there are more than 8,500 clones, 90% to 95% of which are singletons. CDR3 size: 15 residues. Trimming stripped 4 bases from V and 5 bases from J, with 15 bases between. Germline V gene lookup returns CDR1 SNHLY and CDR2 FYNNEI. This chain connects TRBV2 to TRBJ2-1; D possibly corresponds to TRBD1 (6 bases). This clonotype was sampled from a human donor with HPV-associated anogenital cancer. Material: blood, obtained from a patient who underwent chemoradiotherapy. CDR3 amino acids: CASSADRTLNNEQFF. CDR3 nucleotide sequence: TGTGCCAGCAGTGCGGACAGAACATTGAACAATGAGCAGTTCTTC. Filled out from reference TRBV2 and TRBJ2-1, the complete variable domain reads EPEVTQTPSHQVTQMGQEVILRCVPISNHLYFYWYRQILGQKVEFLVSFYNNEISEKSEIFDDQFSVERPDGSNFTLKIRSTKLEDSAMYFCASSADRTLNNEQFFGPGTRLTVL.